These 32 T cell receptor beta chains came from one sample sequenced in a study of OX40 agonist ivuxolimab in advanced cancers. Library preparation was by the immunoSEQ multiplex PCR assay. TCRdb mirrors the immuneACCESS table, restricted to in-frame sequences. Some clones are absent from its copies; in checked studies, under half trace to an unresolved V gene, and the reason for the others is unknown. The table for this sample lists tens of thousands of clones; 85% to 90% of them were counted only once. The top ten clones comprise around 13% of the sample. The sample was CD4+ or CD8+ T cells sorted from blood, taken in a trial of the OX40 agonist ivuxolimab. These receptors all stem from an adult with an advanced solid tumor such as melanoma, head and neck, liver or kidney cancer.

V is TRBV6-1 and J is TRBJ1-5, with 7 bases that match TRBD1. Germline V CDR1 and CDR2: MNHNS, SASEGT. This CDR3 region has 15 residues. Unmatched junction bases numbered 6, after V lost 4 bases and J lost 3 bases. CDR3 protein: CASSAWDSTNQPQHF. The DNA for the CDR3 is TGTGCCAGCAGTGCCTGGGACAGCACCAATCAGCCCCAGCATTTT.

J is TRBJ2-3 and V is TRBV5-4; 7 bases are a match to TRBD2. The CDR3 sequence is 14 residues long. V lost 5 bases and J lost 1; bases outside the gene matches: 4. Germline V gene data show CDR1 as SGHNT and CDR2 as YYREEE (reference sequence). The CDR3 loop is CASSPGGGTDTQYF. In nucleotides, the CDR3 is TGTGCCAGCAGTCCGGGAGGTGGCACAGATACGCAGTATTTT.

This clone is a singleton in its sample. This rearrangement joins TRBV27 to TRBJ1-6; possibly TRBD1 for D (5 bases). Germline CDR1 reads MNHEY; CDR2 reads SMNVEV (reference sequence). The CDR3 totals 14 residues. Trimming took 5 bases from V and 8 from J, leaving 13 bases between them. The CDR3 sequence is CASSVRASDSPLHF. The CDR3, as DNA: TGTGCCAGCAGTGTCAGGGCCTCGGATTCACCCCTCCACTTT.

The chain combines TRBV30 with TRBJ2-7; D uncertain. Trimming removed 0 bases at V and 3 bases at J, with 3 bases between. The CDR3 runs 11 residues. Germline lookup yields CDR1 GTSNPN and CDR2 SVGIG (reference sequence). CDR3 region: CAWSVSYEQYF. The CDR3 DNA follows: TGTGCCTGGAGTGTAAGCTACGAGCAGTACTTC.

The rearrangement joins TRBV6-1 to TRBJ2-3; the D gene could be TRBD1 or TRBD2 (6 bases each). CDR1 is MNHNS and CDR2 is SASEGT in the germline V gene. CDR3 size: 15 residues. V lost 7 bases and J 4 bases, leaving 18 bases between the germline ends. The CDR3 sequence: CASNSGGGLADTQYF. CDR3 in DNA: TGTGCCAGCAACTCCGGGGGCGGTCTGGCAGATACGCAGTATTTT.

This chain's CDR3 is CASSSSGLSSYNEQFF. The DNA for the CDR3 is TGCGCCAGCAGCTCTAGCGGCCTCAGCTCCTACAATGAGCAGTTCTTC. V gene TRBV5-1 combines with J gene TRBJ2-1; 7 nucleotides line up with TRBD2. Per germline, CDR1 SGHRS and CDR2 YFSETQ. The CDR3 contains 16 residues. The V gene end was trimmed by 3 bases and the J gene end by 0 bases; junction bases not matched to a gene: 6.

The CDR3 DNA reads as TGCAGCGTTGGTAGTACAGGGAATATCGGGTGGGAGACCCAGTACTTC. This translates into CSVGSTGNIGWETQYF. V and J are TRBV29-1 and TRBJ2-5; the D gene is possibly TRBD1 (6 bases). This CDR3 comprises 16 residues. V lost 4 bases to trimming and J lost 5 bases, with 23 bases between them. Germline V gives CDR1 SQVTM, CDR2 ANQGSEA.

The chain recombines TRBV11-2 with TRBJ2-7; TRBD1 is a possible D gene (6 bases). The CDR3 contains 15 residues. The V and J ends lost 5 bases and 2 bases respectively, with 16 bases between them. Germline lookup yields CDR1 SGHAT and CDR2 FQNNGV. The DNA of the CDR3 is TGTGCCAGCAGCCCCTCCCCGACAGGTACCTACGAGCAGTACTTC. Translating it yields CASSPSPTGTYEQYF.

The V and J genes are TRBV12-5 and TRBJ2-7; D may be TRBD1 (5 bases). The germline CDR1 and CDR2 sequences are LGHNT and FRNRAP. V lost 6 bases and J lost 1, with 10 bases in between. The CDR3 sequence is 13 residues long. This chain's CDR3 is CASGVTGSYEQYF. CDR3 DNA sequence: TGTGCTAGTGGGGTCACAGGTTCCTACGAGCAGTACTTC.

The CDR3 sequence: CASSLSMDRLSGYTF. The CDR3 DNA reads as TGTGCCAGCAGTTTATCGATGGACAGATTGTCTGGCTACACCTTC. The chain recombines TRBV27 with TRBJ1-2, with D perhaps TRBD1 (6 bases). This CDR3 region has 15 residues. From germline, CDR1 is MNHEY and CDR2 SMNVEV (reference sequence). V lost 0 bases and J lost 7, with 15 bases in between.

V gene TRBV5-1 combines with J gene TRBJ2-7; 10 bases are a match to TRBD1. Unmatched junction bases numbered 10, after V lost 4 bases and J lost 3 bases. Germline lookup yields CDR1 SGHRS and CDR2 YFSETQ. The CDR3 length is 16 residues. This chain's CDR3 is CASSLEGTGVGYEQYF. In nucleotides, the CDR3 is TGCGCCAGCAGCCTGGAGGGGACAGGGGTCGGCTACGAGCAGTACTTC.

The J gene is TRBJ2-7, the V gene TRBV19, with TRBD1 identical over 8 bases. The CDR3 loop spans 14 amino acids. In germline, CDR1 is LNHDA, CDR2 SQIVND (reference sequence). The V gene end was trimmed by 4 bases and the J gene end by 5 bases; junction bases not matched to a gene: 7. The CDR3 here is CASSTGQGWDEQYF. In DNA form, the CDR3 reads TGTGCCAGTAGTACCGGACAGGGATGGGACGAGCAGTACTTC. Full variable domain (outside the CDR3, taken from reference TRBV19 and TRBJ2-7): DGGITQSPKYLFRKEGQNVTLSCEQNLNHDAMYWYRQDPGQGLRLIYYSQIVNDFQKGDIAEGYSVSREKKESFPLTVTSAQKNPTAFYLCASSTGQGWDEQYFGPGTRLTVT.

This sequence joins TRBV7-8 and TRBJ1-2; D is undetermined. V was shortened by 1 base and J by 8 bases, with 8 bases between the two germline ends. In germline, CDR1 is SGHVS, CDR2 FQNEAQ. This CDR3 region has 12 residues. CDR3 loop: CASSLEAGGYTF. CDR3 sequence (DNA): TGTGCCAGCAGCTTAGAGGCGGGAGGCTACACCTTC.

This chain connects TRBV25-1 to TRBJ2-7, with D perhaps matching TRBD1 (6 bases). The ends were cut back, 5 bases at V and 6 bases at J, with 14 bases in the middle. This CDR3 region has 13 residues. Per germline, CDR1 MGHDK and CDR2 SYGVNS. CDR3 DNA sequence: TGTGCCAGCAGTCTCTGGGAAGGGGGCGAGCAGTACTTC. Translation: CASSLWEGGEQYF.

The chain has TRBV28 and TRBJ2-1; D is perhaps TRBD2 (5 bases). Trimming took 6 bases from V and 5 from J, leaving 14 bases between them. Germline CDR1 is MDHEN and CDR2 is SYDVKM. The length of the CDR3 is 14 residues. Here the CDR3 reads CASSLFLGNNEQFF. The CDR3 nucleotides read TGTGCCAGCAGCCTATTTCTCGGGAACAATGAGCAGTTCTTC.

This rearrangement joins TRBV5-1 to TRBJ2-7; 10 bases match TRBD1. CDR3 size: 14 residues. From germline, CDR1 is SGHRS and CDR2 YFSETQ. Unmatched junction bases numbered 5, after V lost 4 bases and J lost 4 bases. CDR3 sequence: CASSRGTGVYEQYF. For the CDR3, the DNA is TGCGCCAGCAGCCGGGGGACAGGGGTTTACGAGCAGTACTTC.

The V call is TRBV10-3, the J call TRBJ2-3; a weak D match, TRBD2 (5 bases). Deletions cut 2 bases from V and 0 bases from J, with 9 bases between. Germline values: CDR1 ENHRY, CDR2 SYGVKD. The CDR3 is 15 amino acids. The CDR3 DNA is TGTGCCATCAGTGAGGCCCCGGGAAGCACAGATACGCAGTATTTT. This gives the protein CAISEAPGSTDTQYF.

This chain uses TRBV27 with TRBJ2-5; D unresolved. The V end was cut by 2 bases, the J end by 3 bases, with 13 bases between. CDR1 and CDR2 (germline): MNHEY, SMNVEV (reference sequence). This CDR3 spans 15 amino acids. Here the CDR3 DNA reads TGTGCCAGCAGTTTAAGAGCTCATTACGAAGAGACCCAGTACTTC. Encoded protein: CASSLRAHYEETQYF.

The chain couples TRBV12-1 to TRBJ2-3; the D call in the table, TRBD2, was not verified against the DNA. TRBV12-1 is classified as a pseudogene. This CDR3 comprises 15 residues. The CDR3 here is CASSALLARTDTQYF. The CDR3 coding sequence is TGTGCCAGCAGCGCCCTACTAGCGCGCACAGATACGCAGTATTTT.

The chain joins TRBV4-1 to TRBJ2-1; no clear D. Germline V gene sequence: CDR1 MGHRA, CDR2 YSYEKL. The CDR3 is 18 amino acids. V shed 4 bases and J shed 0 bases, with 19 bases lying between them. The CDR3 nucleotides are TGCGCCAGCAGCCCCACACCAAGGGCACTCGACTCCTACAATGAGCAGTTCTTC. Protein: CASSPTPRALDSYNEQFF.

The chain couples TRBV2 to TRBJ2-7; 14 bases map to TRBD2. From germline, CDR1 is SNHLY and CDR2 FYNNEI. This CDR3 region has 16 residues. Trimming cost V 6 bases and J 3 bases; bases outside gene matches: 7. This chain's CDR3 is CASSQGLAGDLYEQYF. The CDR3 DNA is TGTGCCAGCAGCCAGGGACTAGCGGGAGACCTCTACGAGCAGTACTTC.

This clone showed up just once. The chain employs TRBV6-5 and TRBJ2-2; D remains unclear. CDR3 size: 13 residues. The germline gives CDR1 MNHEY, CDR2 SVGAGI. V lost 5 bases and J lost 1, with 5 bases in between. The CDR3: CASSSLNTGELFF. The CDR3 DNA reads TGTGCCAGCAGTAGCCTGAACACCGGGGAGCTGTTTTTT.

In its sample, this clone was seen once. The chain joins TRBV25-1 to TRBJ2-2; D might be TRBD2 (6 bases). The CDR3 length is 16 residues. Germline V lookup: CDR1 MGHDK, CDR2 SYGVNS. The V gene lost 6 bases and the J gene lost 4 bases, with 18 bases spanning the gap. The DNA for the CDR3 is TGTGCCAGCAGCTCTCCGGGACTGTCACGCACCGGGGAGCTGTTTTTT. Amino acid sequence: CASSSPGLSRTGELFF.

CDR3 region: CASSSRPTADTGELFF. CDR3 nucleotide sequence: TGTGCCAGCAGTTCCCGACCTACTGCGGACACCGGGGAGCTGTTTTTT. The rearrangement joins TRBV28 to TRBJ2-2, with D hard to call. Germline V lookup: CDR1 MDHEN, CDR2 SYDVKM. The CDR3 has 16 amino acids. The V and J ends lost 4 bases and 3 bases respectively, with 15 bases between them.

CDR3 sequence reads: CASRGADFSGRTTDTQYF. As DNA, the CDR3 is TGTGCCAGCAGGGGGGCAGATTTTAGCGGGAGGACCACAGATACGCAGTATTTT. The chain joins TRBV28 to TRBJ2-3, with TRBD2 matching over 10 bases. CDR1 is MDHEN and CDR2 is SYDVKM in the germline V gene. The CDR3 has 18 residues. Germline trimming cut 6 bases from V and 2 bases from J; bases unmatched to any gene: 14. Variable domain in full (rest from reference TRBV28 and TRBJ2-3): DVKVTQSSRYLVKRTGEKVFLECVQDMDHENMFWYRQDPGLGLRLIYFSYDVKMKEKGDIPEGYSVSREKKERFSLILESASTNQTSMYLCASRGADFSGRTTDTQYFGPGTRLTVL.

V is TRBV28 and J is TRBJ2-7; D is undetermined. The V end lost 3 bases, the J end lost 1 base, and 7 bases lay between the germline ends. Germline V gene sequence: CDR1 MDHEN, CDR2 SYDVKM. This CDR3 comprises 13 residues. The CDR3: CASSLIQSYEQYF. The CDR3 DNA is TGTGCCAGCAGTTTGATTCAGTCCTACGAGCAGTACTTC. The full variable domain, its missing parts supplied by reference TRBV28 and TRBJ2-7, is DVKVTQSSRYLVKRTGEKVFLECVQDMDHENMFWYRQDPGLGLRLIYFSYDVKMKEKGDIPEGYSVSREKKERFSLILESASTNQTSMYLCASSLIQSYEQYFGPGTRLTVT.

The V gene is TRBV19, the J gene TRBJ2-7; D remains unclear. Trimming shortened V by 4 bases and J by 2 bases, and 12 bases separated the two germline ends. The CDR3 has 14 residues. Germline CDR1 is LNHDA and CDR2 is SQIVND (reference sequence). This CDR3 reads CASSTSGGTYEQYF. The CDR3 DNA reads TGTGCCAGTAGTACCTCGGGCGGAACCTACGAGCAGTACTTC.

A few counts support this clone. The rearrangement links TRBV6-6 to TRBJ2-1; no reliable D call. Looked up from germline, CDR1 is MNHNY and CDR2 is SVGAGI (reference sequence). V lost 2 bases and J lost 7, with 12 bases in between. CDR3 length equals 14 residues. The CDR3 region has the DNA TGTGCCAGCAGTTACCCCTTTCGTGAGAATGAGCAGTTCTTC. Its protein is CASSYPFRENEQFF.

This sequence joins TRBV29-1 and TRBJ1-2; D not resolved. V lost 3 bases and J 0 bases, leaving 11 bases between the germline ends. The CDR3 spans 14 residues. CDR1 and CDR2 (germline): SQVTM, ANQGSEA. This CDR3 is CSVDNFRANYGYTF. The CDR3 DNA is TGCAGCGTTGATAATTTTAGAGCTAACTATGGCTACACCTTC.

A single count supports this clone. The chain joins TRBV11-2 to TRBJ1-5; no clear D gene. CDR1 and CDR2 (germline): SGHAT, FQNNGV. The CDR3 contains 15 residues. Trimming took off 5 bases at V and 0 bases at J, with 11 bases between the two ends. CDR3 nucleotide sequence: TGTGCCAGCAGCCCCGGTTCCTATAGCAATCAGCCCCAGCATTTT. Its protein product is CASSPGSYSNQPQHF.

CDR3 amino acids: CASSLLLHSYEQYF. CDR3 DNA sequence: TGTGCCAGCAGCTTGTTACTCCACTCCTACGAGCAGTACTTC. The V call is TRBV5-4, the J call TRBJ2-7; D is undetermined. This CDR3 is built from 14 residues. V lost 1 base, J lost 0 bases, and 8 bases lay in between. In germline, CDR1 is SGHNT, CDR2 YYREEE (reference sequence).

Points on this clone: The same CDR3 is also encoded by other DNA sequences in this sample. This chain links TRBV5-1 with TRBJ2-7; possibly TRBD1 or TRBD2 for D (5 bases each). The CDR3 contains 15 residues. Trimming removed 2 bases at V and 4 bases at J, with 16 bases between. The germline CDR1 and CDR2 sequences are SGHRS and YFSETQ. The CDR3 loop reads CASSLNWGSLYEQYF. The CDR3 DNA reads TGCGCCAGCAGCTTAAACTGGGGGTCCCTTTACGAGCAGTACTTC. Full variable domain (missing parts from reference TRBV5-1 and TRBJ2-7): KAGVTQTPRYLIKTRGQQVTLSCSPISGHRSVSWYQQTPGQGLQFLFEYFSETQRNKGNFPGRFSGRQFSNSRSEMNVSTLELGDSALYLCASSLNWGSLYEQYFGPGTRLTVT.